This T cell receptor beta chain was recovered during a study of T cells after yellow fever vaccination. TCRdb re-derived calls from the 5' RACE reads in MiXCR, one entry per CDR3 protein. The sample shows more than 75,000 distinct CDR3 sequences, more than 7.5% of them seen only once. Trimming at V came to 0 bases and at J to 6 bases, leaving 4 bases not matched to a gene. CDR1 is MGHRA, CDR2 YSYEKL, per germline. The CDR3 length is 14 residues. General observations from the study: In post-booster samples, most primary-vaccination clones reappeared (roughly 96% CD4, around 87% CD8).

V gene TRBV4-1 combines with J gene TRBJ1-1; 7 bases align to TRBD1. The sample here was CD8+ T cells not binding an NS4B(214-222) dextramer, sorted from PBMCs, taken around 16 days after the first yellow fever vaccination. The receptor's source is a man aged 18 to 29 who received the YFV17D yellow fever vaccine. CDR3 nucleotides: TGCGCCAGCAGCCAAGAGACAGGGCAAGCTGAAGCTTTCTTT. Its protein product is CASSQETGQAEAFF.